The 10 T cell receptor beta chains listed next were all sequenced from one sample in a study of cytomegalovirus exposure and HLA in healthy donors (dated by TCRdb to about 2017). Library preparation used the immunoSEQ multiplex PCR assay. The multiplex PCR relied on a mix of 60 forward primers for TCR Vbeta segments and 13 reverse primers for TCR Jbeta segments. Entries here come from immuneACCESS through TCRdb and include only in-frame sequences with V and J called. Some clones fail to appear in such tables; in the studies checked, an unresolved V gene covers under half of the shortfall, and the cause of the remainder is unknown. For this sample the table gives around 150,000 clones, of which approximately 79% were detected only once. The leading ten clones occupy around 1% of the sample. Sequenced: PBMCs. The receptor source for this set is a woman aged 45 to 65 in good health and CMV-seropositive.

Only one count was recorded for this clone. The CDR3 spells CASSVAPDSNQPQHF. CDR3 nucleotides: TGTGCCAGCAGCGTAGCCCCAGATAGCAATCAGCCCCAGCATTTT. The gene calls are TRBV9 and TRBJ1-5; D unresolved. The germline gives CDR1 SGDLS, CDR2 YYNGEE. The V end lost 0 bases, the J end lost 0 bases, and 7 bases lay between the germline ends. The CDR3 covers 15 residues. Looking up the rest from reference TRBV9 and TRBJ1-5 gives the full variable domain: DSGVTQTPKHLITATGQRVTLRCSPRSGDLSVYWYQQSLDQGLQFLIQYYNGEERAKGNILERFSAQQFPDLHSELNLSSLELGDSALYFCASSVAPDSNQPQHFGDGTRLSIL.

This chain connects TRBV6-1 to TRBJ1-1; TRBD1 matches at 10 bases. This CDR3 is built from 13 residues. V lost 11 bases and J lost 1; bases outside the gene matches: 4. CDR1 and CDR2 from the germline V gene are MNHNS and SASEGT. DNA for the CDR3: TGTGCCGGGGGACAGGGGCGGAACACTGAAGCTTTCTTT. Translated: CAGGQGRNTEAFF.

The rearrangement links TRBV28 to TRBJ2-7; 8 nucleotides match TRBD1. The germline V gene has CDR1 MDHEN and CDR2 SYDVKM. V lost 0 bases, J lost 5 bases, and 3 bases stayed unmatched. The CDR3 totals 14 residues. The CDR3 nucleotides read TGTGCCAGCAGTTTATGGCAGGGGGCACACGAGCAGTACTTC. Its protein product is CASSLWQGAHEQYF.

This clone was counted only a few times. CDR3 DNA sequence: TGTGCCAGCACCCGACTAGCGGGGGGACGGCAGTTCTTC. It is translated as CASTRLAGGRQFF. The chain employs TRBV7-9 and TRBJ2-1, with 13 bases identical to TRBD2. CDR1 is SEHNR, CDR2 FQNEAQ, per germline (reference sequence). The V segment lost 7 bases and the J segment 12 bases; nucleotides outside the gene matches: 6. This CDR3 contains 13 residues.

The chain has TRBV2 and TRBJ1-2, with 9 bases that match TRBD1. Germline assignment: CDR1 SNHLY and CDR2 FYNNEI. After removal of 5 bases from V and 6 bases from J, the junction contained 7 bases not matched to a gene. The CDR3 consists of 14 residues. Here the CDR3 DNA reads TGTGCCAGCAGTACCCAGGGGACAGGGAATGGCTACACCTTC. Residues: CASSTQGTGNGYTF.

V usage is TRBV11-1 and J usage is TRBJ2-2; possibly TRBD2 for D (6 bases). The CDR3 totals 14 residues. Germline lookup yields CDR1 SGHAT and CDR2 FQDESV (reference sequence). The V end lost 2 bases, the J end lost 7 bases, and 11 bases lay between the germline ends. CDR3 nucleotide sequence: TGTGCCAGCAGCTTATTTGCGGGACGCGGGGAGCTGTTTTTT. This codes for CASSLFAGRGELFF.

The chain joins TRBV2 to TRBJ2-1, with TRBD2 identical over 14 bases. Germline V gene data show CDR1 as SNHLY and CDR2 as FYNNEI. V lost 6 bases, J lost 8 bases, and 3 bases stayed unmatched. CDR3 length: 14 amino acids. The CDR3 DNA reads TGTGCCAGCAGGACTAGCGGGGGGGCCGATGAGCAGTTCTTC. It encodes CASRTSGGADEQFF. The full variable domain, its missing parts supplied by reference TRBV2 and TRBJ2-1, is EPEVTQTPSHQVTQMGQEVILRCVPISNHLYFYWYRQILGQKVEFLVSFYNNEISEKSEIFDDQFSVERPDGSNFTLKIRSTKLEDSAMYFCASRTSGGADEQFFGPGTRLTVL.

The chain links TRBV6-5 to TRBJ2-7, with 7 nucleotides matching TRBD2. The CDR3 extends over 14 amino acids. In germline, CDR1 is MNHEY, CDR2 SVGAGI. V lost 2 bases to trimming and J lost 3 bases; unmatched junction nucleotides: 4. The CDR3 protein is CASSYQGRGYEQYF. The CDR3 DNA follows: TGTGCCAGCAGTTACCAAGGGAGGGGCTACGAGCAGTACTTC.

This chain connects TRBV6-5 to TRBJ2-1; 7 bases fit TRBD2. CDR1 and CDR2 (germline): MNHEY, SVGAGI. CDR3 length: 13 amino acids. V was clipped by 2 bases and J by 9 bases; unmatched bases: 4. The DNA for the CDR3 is TGTGCCAGCAGTTACACGGGGGGTTCTGAGCAGTTCTTC. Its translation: CASSYTGGSEQFF.

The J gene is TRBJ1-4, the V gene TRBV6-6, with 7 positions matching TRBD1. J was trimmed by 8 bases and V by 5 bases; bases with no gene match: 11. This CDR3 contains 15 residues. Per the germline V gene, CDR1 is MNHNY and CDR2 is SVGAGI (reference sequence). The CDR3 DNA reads TGTGCCAGCAGTGACGGTAGACAGGGATACGAAAAACTGTTTTTT. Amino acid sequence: CASSDGRQGYEKLFF.